The rows below give T cell receptor beta chains drawn from one sample of a study of T-cell reconstitution after alpha-beta-depleted transplantation in children. TCRdb re-derived calls from the PCR reads in MiXCR, one entry per CDR3 protein. This sample has about 180,000 distinct CDR3 sequences; 11% occur once, and the top ten carry over 10%. The source material was PBMCs, sampled before TCRalphabeta/CD19-depleted stem cell transplant. These receptors were collected from a boy younger than 10 with acute myeloid leukemia, due to receive a stem cell transplant. Each CDR3 is given with its conserved first and last residue. Fields, in order: V gene, clone size, J gene, D gene, CDR3 protein, CDR3 DNA. The D gene is left open where the match is weak. Clone size is not always given. Where it is, it says once, few, many or a class for expanded clones.

TRBV4-1,many,TRBJ2-4,NA,CASSHLVAIAKNIQYF,TGCGCCAGCAGCCACCTTGTGGCGATAGCCAAAAACATTCAGTACTTC
TRBV3-1,many,TRBJ2-5,NA,CASSHRNVETQYF,TGTGCCAGCAGCCACCGGAACGTGGAGACCCAGTACTTC
TRBV5-1,many,TRBJ2-3,NA,CASSERPTSTDTQYF,TGCGCCAGCAGCGAGCGACCCACTAGCACAGATACGCAGTATTTT
TRBV12-3/TRBV12-4,NA,TRBJ2-2,NA,CAISLVGVLSTGELFF,TGTGCCATCAGTTTAGTCGGGGTACTGTCCACCGGGGAGCTGTTTTTT
TRBV4-1,many,TRBJ2-2,NA,CASSQDPYLNTGELFF,TGCGCCAGCAGCCAAGACCCCTACTTGAACACCGGGGAGCTGTTTTTT
TRBV6-5,many,TRBJ1-5,NA,CASSWRVNQPQHF,TGTGCCAGCAGTTGGAGGGTCAATCAGCCCCAGCATTTT
TRBV3-1,many,TRBJ2-7,NA,CASSQEGREQYF,TGTGCCAGCAGCCAAGAGGGGAGGGAGCAGTACTTC
TRBV24-1,many,TRBJ2-3,NA,CATSDPTAGPRPSTDTQYF,TGTGCCACCAGTGACCCTACGGCGGGTCCGCGACCATCCACAGATACGCAGTATTTT
TRBV4-2,many,TRBJ2-1,TRBD2,CASSQGREGYNEQFF,TGTGCCAGCAGCCAAGGACGGGAGGGTTACAATGAGCAGTTCTTC
TRBV19,many,TRBJ1-5,TRBD1,CASSITQGASNQPQHF,TGTGCCAGTAGTATCACCCAGGGGGCTAGCAATCAGCCCCAGCATTTT
TRBV20-1,many,TRBJ2-1,TRBD2,CSARWTSGHPEQFF,TGCAGTGCTAGGTGGACTAGCGGTCATCCTGAGCAGTTCTTC
TRBV20-1,many,TRBJ2-7,TRBD2,CSALLAESSYEQYF,TGCAGTGCCCTACTAGCGGAGAGCTCCTACGAGCAGTACTTC
TRBV4-1,many,TRBJ2-2,NA,CASSLRHSNTGELFF,TGCGCCAGCAGCCTCCGCCACAGTAACACCGGGGAGCTGTTTTTT
TRBV20-1,many,TRBJ2-5,NA,CSARYGERVQETQYF,TGCAGTGCACGATACGGGGAGAGGGTCCAAGAGACCCAGTACTTC
TRBV4-2,many,TRBJ2-5,TRBD2,CASSQEQGLAGRRQETQYF,TGTGCCAGCAGTCAGGAACAGGGACTAGCGGGAAGAAGACAAGAGACCCAGTACTTC
TRBV7-8,many,TRBJ1-6,NA,CASSLRWGRMVNSPLHF,TGTGCCAGCAGCTTACGATGGGGAAGGATGGTCAATTCACCCCTCCACTTT
TRBV5-1,many,TRBJ2-5,NA,CASSNNGERTQYF,TGCGCCAGCAGCAATAACGGAGAGAGGACCCAGTACTTC
TRBV3-1,many,TRBJ2-2,NA,CASSQGGPRQDTGELFF,TGTGCCAGCAGCCAAGGGGGTCCGAGACAGGACACCGGGGAGCTGTTTTTT
TRBV20-1,many,TRBJ1-5,NA,CSATSRARGQPQHF,TGCAGTGCCACGAGCAGGGCAAGGGGTCAGCCCCAGCATTTT
TRBV20-1,many,TRBJ2-1,TRBD2,CSAIGTSGTHNEQFF,TGCAGTGCTATCGGGACTAGCGGGACCCACAATGAGCAGTTCTTC
TRBV6-5,many,TRBJ1-1,NA,CASSYGENTEAFF,TGTGCCAGCAGTTATGGGGAGAACACTGAAGCTTTCTTT
TRBV7-2,many,TRBJ1-6,NA,CASSSGRPLHF,TGTGCCAGCAGCTCCGGAAGACCCCTCCACTTT
TRBV11-2,many,TRBJ1-2,TRBD1,CASSAPGQGAHHYGYTF,TGTGCCAGCAGCGCACCGGGACAGGGGGCGCATCACTATGGCTACACCTTC
TRBV5-1,few,TRBJ2-6,TRBD1,CASSWGQISGANVLTF,TGCGCCAGCAGCTGGGGACAGATCTCTGGGGCCAACGTCCTGACTTTC
TRBV3-1,NA,TRBJ1-6,TRBD1,CATSQELTGGYNSPLHF,TGTGCCACCTCCCAAGAATTGACAGGGGGCTATAATTCACCCCTCCACTTT
TRBV7-9,many,TRBJ2-2,NA,CASSWGERVTGELFF,TGTGCCAGCAGCTGGGGCGAGCGGGTCACCGGGGAGCTGTTTTTT
TRBV24-1,many,TRBJ2-1,TRBD2,CATSGPSGTSGSNEQFF,TGTGCCACCAGTGGCCCCTCCGGGACTAGCGGGAGCAATGAGCAGTTCTTC
TRBV20-1,many,TRBJ2-1,TRBD2,CSAPSYIGLAGNEQFF,TGCAGTGCTCCTAGTTATATCGGACTAGCGGGGAATGAGCAGTTCTTC
TRBV4-1,many,TRBJ2-4,NA,CASSQRFDRPRYF,TGCGCCAGCAGCCAACGATTTGACAGGCCCCGGTACTTC